This passage covers 10 T cell receptor beta chains from one sample sequenced in a study of blood T cell repertoires in COVID-19. Profiling relied on immunoSEQ multiplex PCR, and the TCRdb table lists in-frame clones only, not all of them. The data contain about 180,000 clones, about 78% of them seen just once; the ten biggest clones take up roughly 17%. Material: PBMCs or T cells enriched from blood (not recorded which). Source of these receptors: a woman in her fifties or sixties who had recovered from COVID-19.

This clone was detected only a few times. The gene calls are TRBV5-1 and TRBJ2-7, with 11 bases that match TRBD1. The V gene end was trimmed by 3 bases and the J gene end by 2 bases; junction bases not matched to a gene: 1. This CDR3 has 14 residues. Germline lookup yields CDR1 SGHRS and CDR2 YFSETQ. In DNA, the CDR3 is TGCGCCAGCAGCTGGACAGGGGGCACCTACGAGCAGTACTTC. Translating gives CASSWTGGTYEQYF.

This clone was recorded a few times. The chain carries TRBV27 and TRBJ1-6, with TRBD1 as a possible D gene (5 bases). Trimming pared 5 bases from V and 10 bases from J, leaving 18 bases between. The CDR3 consists of 15 residues. Germline V gene sequence: CDR1 MNHEY, CDR2 SMNVEV (reference sequence). The DNA for the CDR3 is TGTGCCAGCAGTGAGGGACCTACGGGGAGGTCACCCCTCCACTTT. This sequence encodes CASSEGPTGRSPLHF.

This clone has more than one count but fewer than ten. The gene calls are TRBV7-2 and TRBJ2-2; D gene unclear. Germline V CDR1 and CDR2: SGHTA, FQGNSA. The CDR3 loop spans 16 amino acids. V dropped 3 bases and J dropped 6 bases, with 17 bases sitting between them. The CDR3 region has the DNA TGTGCCAGCAGCTTGACCGGCCCCCTAGACGCCGGGGAGCTGTTTTTT. The encoded protein is CASSLTGPLDAGELFF.

This chain connects TRBV5-1 to TRBJ2-5; maybe TRBD1 (6 bases). The CDR3 is 13 residues long. V gave up 1 base and J gave up 5 bases, with 9 bases separating them. The germline V gene encodes CDR1 SGHRS and CDR2 YFSETQ. CDR3 DNA sequence: TGCGCCAGCAGCTTGACAGGGCATGAGACCCAGTACTTC. Amino acids: CASSLTGHETQYF. The full variable domain, its missing parts supplied by reference TRBV5-1 and TRBJ2-5, is KAGVTQTPRYLIKTRGQQVTLSCSPISGHRSVSWYQQTPGQGLQFLFEYFSETQRNKGNFPGRFSGRQFSNSRSEMNVSTLELGDSALYLCASSLTGHETQYFGPGTRLLVL.

The table lists this clone with a count of one. The V and J genes are TRBV5-4 and TRBJ2-5, with 10 bases lining up with TRBD1. The germline V gene encodes CDR1 SGHNT and CDR2 YYREEE (reference sequence). V gave up 5 bases and J gave up 5 bases; unmatched junction bases: 9. The CDR3 is 15 amino acids. The CDR3 DNA is TGTGCCAGCAGTTATGTAGACAGGGGGCGGGAGACCCAGTACTTC. Its translation: CASSYVDRGRETQYF. The variable domain in full, completed from reference TRBV5-4 and TRBJ2-5, reads ETGVTQSPTHLIKTRGQQVTLRCSSQSGHNTVSWYQQALGQGPQFIFQYYREEENGRGNFPPRFSGLQFPNYSSELNVNALELDDSALYLCASSYVDRGRETQYFGPGTRLLVL.

The J gene is TRBJ2-3, the V gene TRBV7-2; 8 bases agree with TRBD1. The V gene's germline CDR1 is SGHTA and CDR2 FQGNSA. J was trimmed by 7 bases and V by 0 bases; bases with no gene match: 3. The length of the CDR3 is 14 residues. The CDR3: CASSLARGRNTQYF. The CDR3 nucleotides are TGTGCCAGCAGCTTAGCCAGGGGGCGAAATACGCAGTATTTT.

V and J are TRBV29-1 and TRBJ2-3; 7 bases agree with TRBD1. The CDR3 consists of 13 residues. J lost 2 bases, V lost 4 bases, and 3 bases had no gene match. CDR1 and CDR2 (germline): SQVTM, ANQGSEA. CDR3 DNA: TGCAGCGTTGGACAGGGTTTCACAGATACGCAGTATTTT. Its protein product is CSVGQGFTDTQYF.

This clone was picked up one time. V is TRBV21-1 and J is TRBJ2-1; the table's TRBD2 call for D was not verified on the DNA. TRBV21-1 is tagged as a pseudogene. The CDR3 sequence is 21 residues long. CDR3 region: CASSKIGGSSGRASSYNEQFF. DNA of the CDR3: TGTGCCAGCAGCAAAATCGGGGGGTCTAGCGGGAGGGCTAGCTCCTACAATGAGCAGTTCTTC.

The V gene is TRBV4-2, the J gene TRBJ1-2, with 7 bases that match TRBD1. With V trimmed by 0 bases and J by 1 base, 5 bases remained unmatched. The CDR3 is 16 residues long. CDR1 is LGHNA and CDR2 is YNFKEQ in the germline V gene. In DNA form, the CDR3 reads TGTGCCAGCAGCCAAGATGGGGACAGTCTTAACTATGGCTACACCTTC. As protein: CASSQDGDSLNYGYTF.

The J gene is TRBJ2-2, the V gene TRBV19; D is perhaps TRBD2 (6 bases). Trimming took off 9 bases at V and 6 bases at J, with 14 bases between the two ends. The CDR3 has 13 amino acids. Germline CDR1 LNHDA, CDR2 SQIVND (reference sequence). In DNA form, the CDR3 reads TGTGCCAGCCGAGCGGGCGGGGCCGGGGAGCTGTTTTTT. Translating it yields CASRAGGAGELFF.